This is a list of T cell receptor beta chains from one sample in a study of T cells expressing NK-cell markers. Reprocessing the 5' RACE reads, TCRdb reports a single entry for every CDR3 protein and omits DNA. Its clone listing holds about 260,000 distinct CDR3 sequences. Input material: blood T cells: a sorted CD56 or NKG2C T cell subset, CD4+ or CD8+ T cells, or bulk PBMC T cells (not recorded which). The receptors come from a man younger than 35 in good health. The CDR3 runs from the conserved cysteine through the conserved F or W.

V,J,CDR3
TRBV24-1,TRBJ2-3,CATSDIGAGTTTDTQYF
TRBV11-2,TRBJ2-3,CASSLDLAGGSDTQYF
TRBV4-1,TRBJ1-2,CASSQDPPAYGYTF
TRBV24-1,TRBJ2-1,CATSDLGLAGEQFF
TRBV27,TRBJ2-7,CASSGSGLSYEQYF
TRBV29-1,TRBJ1-3,CSGRIGDTIYF
TRBV5-5,TRBJ1-5,CASTQGDYSNQPQHF
TRBV14,TRBJ1-1,CASSQNRGRAFF
TRBV7-6,TRBJ2-1,CASSLAALAGVRLGNEQFF
TRBV3-1,TRBJ2-3,CASSHRLAAPTDTQYF
TRBV12-3/TRBV12-4,TRBJ2-1,CASSTAGVLIVNEQFF
TRBV20-1,TRBJ2-1,CSARAPTSSAREQFF
TRBV29-1,TRBJ2-3,CSAGRGLDTQYF
TRBV7-2,TRBJ1-1,CASSLVQGVAEAFF
TRBV5-1,TRBJ1-6,CASSSQDSSSPLHF
TRBV7-8,TRBJ2-2,CASSVGLAGVKVGELFF
TRBV12-3/TRBV12-4,TRBJ1-4,CASTLRQGNNEKLFF
TRBV20-1,TRBJ1-5,CSAQVPGLSGNQPQHF
TRBV29-1,TRBJ1-5,CSVGGQAGGQPQHF
TRBV6-5,TRBJ1-6,CASSYESLEWNSPLHF
TRBV4-2,TRBJ2-3,CASSQELAGVADTQYF
TRBV20-1,TRBJ2-7,CSARDRLISWGYEQYF
TRBV5-1,TRBJ2-1,CASSSTGTPAPGEQFF
TRBV6-1,TRBJ1-2,CAIRTGGIGGYTF
TRBV6-5,TRBJ2-1,CASSYTGDYYNEQFF
TRBV29-1,TRBJ2-7,CSVRLWAHTGEQYF
TRBV5-1,TRBJ2-7,CASSGGYYEQYF
TRBV29-1,TRBJ1-5,CSVEVAGGNQPQHF
TRBV7-9,TRBJ2-1,CASSFLEHAYSYNEQFF
TRBV7-2,TRBJ2-1,CASSPRVGDGRRQFF
TRBV7-9,TRBJ1-3,CASSPSGGDGNTIYF
TRBV28,TRBJ2-4,CASSFPGSGVKNIQYF
TRBV27,TRBJ2-6,CAGRSSGANVLTF
TRBV30,TRBJ1-2,CAWSGGDYGYTF
TRBV24-1,TRBJ1-2,CATSDSQTGGAYGYTF
TRBV4-2,TRBJ2-7,CASSQQGPTGAAYEQYF
TRBV5-1,TRBJ2-2,CASSKKRQGVGELFF
TRBV27,TRBJ2-7,CASRTSGRALDEQYF
TRBV5-1,TRBJ2-1,CASSLGRGTTLLMDEQFF
TRBV20-1,TRBJ1-1,CSTRGTTEAFF